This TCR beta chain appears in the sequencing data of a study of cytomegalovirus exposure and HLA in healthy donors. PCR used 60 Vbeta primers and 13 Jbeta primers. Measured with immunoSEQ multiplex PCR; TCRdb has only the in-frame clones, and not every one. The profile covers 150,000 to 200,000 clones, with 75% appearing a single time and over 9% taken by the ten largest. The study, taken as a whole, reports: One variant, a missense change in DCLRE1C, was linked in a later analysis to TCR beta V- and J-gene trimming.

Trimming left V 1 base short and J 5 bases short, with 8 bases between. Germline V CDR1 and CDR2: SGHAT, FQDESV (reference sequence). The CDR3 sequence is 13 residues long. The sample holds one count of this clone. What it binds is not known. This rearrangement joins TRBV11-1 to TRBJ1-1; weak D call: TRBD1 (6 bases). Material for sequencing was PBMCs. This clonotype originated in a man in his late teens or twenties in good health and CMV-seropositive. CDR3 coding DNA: TGTGCCAGCAGCTTAGGGCAGGGGACTGAAGCTTTCTTT. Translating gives CASSLGQGTEAFF.